The 11 T cell receptor beta chains listed next were all sequenced from one sample in a study of monozygotic twins with inflammatory bowel disease. No DNA is given; TCRdb re-called the 5' RACE reads and lists each CDR3 protein once. This sample's clone table lists 70,000 to 95,000 distinct CDR3 sequences. What was sequenced was blood. The source of these receptors is a human donor with ulcerative colitis or Crohn's disease, or a healthy co-twin of an affected twin (not recorded which).

The chain joins TRBV28 to TRBJ1-1. The germline V gene encodes CDR1 MDHEN and CDR2 SYDVKM. This CDR3 has 11 amino acids. The CDR3 protein is CASRRNTEAFF.

This chain links TRBV20-1 with TRBJ2-1; TCRdb proposes TRBD1, but this gene call is untestable without DNA. The CDR3 length is 15 residues. Germline-derived CDR1 and CDR2 are DFQATT and SNEGSKA (reference sequence). The CDR3: CSARAGDRNYNEQFF.

The chain is built from TRBV7-8 and TRBJ2-3; the TCRdb D gene call, TRBD2, has no DNA to confirm it. The CDR3 length is 15 residues. Germline CDR1 is SGHVS and CDR2 is FQNEAQ. The CDR3 loop reads CASSSSRTSLRTQYF.

The V gene is TRBV18, the J gene TRBJ1-1. CDR3 length: 15 amino acids. Germline CDR1 is KGHSH and CDR2 is LQKENI. CDR3: CASSPQGPLNTEAFF. Variable domain in full (rest from reference TRBV18 and TRBJ1-1): NAGVMQNPRHLVRRRGQEARLRCSPMKGHSHVYWYRQLPEEGLKFMVYLQKENIIDESGMPKERFSAEFPKEGPSILRIQQVVRGDSAAYFCASSPQGPLNTEAFFGQGTRLTVV.

The chain employs TRBV6-5 and TRBJ1-6. The CDR3 has 15 amino acids. CDR1 and CDR2 from the germline V gene are MNHEY and SVGAGI. The CDR3 loop is CASSLTPEYNSPLHF.

This chain uses TRBV10-2 with TRBJ2-3; TCRdb selects TRBD1, and the lack of DNA leaves this call unchecked. Per germline, CDR1 WSHSY and CDR2 SAAADI. The CDR3 consists of 12 residues. The CDR3 here is CARDRGVDTQYF.

The chain carries TRBV20-1 and TRBJ2-1; the TRBD1 assignment by TCRdb is unverifiable without DNA. The CDR3 has 13 residues. Germline V gene data show CDR1 as DFQATT and CDR2 as SNEGSKA (reference sequence). CDR3 amino acids: CSARDPLGTEQFF.

The chain carries TRBV5-1 and TRBJ2-7; TCRdb indicates TRBD1, and absent DNA this call remains unverified. Germline CDR1 and CDR2: SGHRS and YFSETQ. CDR3 length: 15 amino acids. The CDR3 region is CASSRTGTGVYEQYF.

This chain connects TRBV7-8 to TRBJ1-1; the D call of TRBD1 rests on TCRdb alone, since no DNA is present to check it. Germline lookup yields CDR1 SGHVS and CDR2 FQNEAQ. CDR3 length: 16 amino acids. CDR3 loop: CASSSGTGLLLTEAFF.

The V gene is TRBV12-3 or TRBV12-4, the J gene TRBJ1-2. This CDR3 contains 13 residues. CDR3: CASSPASGYGYTF.

This chain connects TRBV29-1 to TRBJ2-7; TCRdb lists TRBD1, though no DNA is available to test this call. This CDR3 has 12 residues. CDR1 and CDR2 (germline): SQVTM, ANQGSEA. The CDR3 reads CSAGTGTDEQYF.